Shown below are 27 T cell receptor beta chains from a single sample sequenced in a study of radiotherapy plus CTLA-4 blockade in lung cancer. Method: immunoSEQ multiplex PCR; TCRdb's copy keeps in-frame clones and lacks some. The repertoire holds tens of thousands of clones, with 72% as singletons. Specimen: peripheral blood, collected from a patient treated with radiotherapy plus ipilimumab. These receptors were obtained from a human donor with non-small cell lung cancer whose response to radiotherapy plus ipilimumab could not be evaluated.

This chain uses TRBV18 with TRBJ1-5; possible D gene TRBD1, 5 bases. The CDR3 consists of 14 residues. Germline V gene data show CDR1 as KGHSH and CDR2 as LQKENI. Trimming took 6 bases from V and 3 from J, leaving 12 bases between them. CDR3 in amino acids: CASSPTANNQPQHF. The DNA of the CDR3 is TGTGCCAGCTCCCCGACAGCAAACAATCAGCCCCAGCATTTT.

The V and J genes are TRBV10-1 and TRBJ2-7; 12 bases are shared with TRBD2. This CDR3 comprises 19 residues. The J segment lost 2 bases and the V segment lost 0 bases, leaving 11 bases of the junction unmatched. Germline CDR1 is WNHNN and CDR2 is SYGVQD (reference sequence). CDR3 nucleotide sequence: TGCGCCAGCAGTGAGTCGAAAACTAGCGGGGGGCCCGCTCCCTACGAGCAGTACTTC. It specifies CASSESKTSGGPAPYEQYF.

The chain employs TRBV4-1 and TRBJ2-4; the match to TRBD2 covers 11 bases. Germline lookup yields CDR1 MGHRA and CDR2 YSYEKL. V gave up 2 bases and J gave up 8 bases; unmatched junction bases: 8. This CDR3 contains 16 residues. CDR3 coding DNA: TGCGCCAGCAGCCAACTAGCGGGGGGCCTCCTGGACATTCAGTACTTC. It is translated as CASSQLAGGLLDIQYF.

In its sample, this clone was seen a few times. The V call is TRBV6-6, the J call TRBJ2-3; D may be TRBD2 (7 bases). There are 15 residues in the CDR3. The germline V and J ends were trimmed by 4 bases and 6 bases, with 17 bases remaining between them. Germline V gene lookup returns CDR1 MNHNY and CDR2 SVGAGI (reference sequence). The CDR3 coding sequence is TGTGCCAGCAGTTCCCGAGGGGGGGCCCTGGATACGCAGTATTTT. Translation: CASSSRGGALDTQYF.

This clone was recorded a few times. Here the CDR3 reads CASSAPNYRVANYGYTF. The CDR3 DNA reads TGTGCCAGCAGCGCACCCAATTACAGGGTAGCTAACTATGGCTACACCTTC. The rearrangement links TRBV28 to TRBJ1-2; D possibly corresponds to TRBD1 (6 bases). The CDR3 length is 17 residues. Germline V gene sequence: CDR1 MDHEN, CDR2 SYDVKM. The germline V and J ends were trimmed by 6 bases and 0 bases, with 20 bases remaining between them.

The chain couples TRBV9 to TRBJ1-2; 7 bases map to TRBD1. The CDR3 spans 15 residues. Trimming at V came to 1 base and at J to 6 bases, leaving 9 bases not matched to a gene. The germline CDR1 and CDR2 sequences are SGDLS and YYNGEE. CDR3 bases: TGTGCCAGCAGCGTACTGTTGACAGGGATGGATGGCTACACCTTC. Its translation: CASSVLLTGMDGYTF.

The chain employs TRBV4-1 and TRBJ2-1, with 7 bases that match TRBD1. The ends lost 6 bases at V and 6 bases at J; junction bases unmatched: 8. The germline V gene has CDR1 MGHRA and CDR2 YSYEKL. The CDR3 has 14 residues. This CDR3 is CASRRTGSVNEQFF. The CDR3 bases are TGCGCCAGCAGACGGACAGGATCAGTCAATGAGCAGTTCTTC.

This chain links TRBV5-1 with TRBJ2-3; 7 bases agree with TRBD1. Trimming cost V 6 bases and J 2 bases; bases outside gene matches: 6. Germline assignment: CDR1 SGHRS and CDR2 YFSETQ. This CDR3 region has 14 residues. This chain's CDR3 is CASTLGQSTDTQYF. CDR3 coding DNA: TGCGCCAGCACATTGGGACAGTCCACAGATACGCAGTATTTT.

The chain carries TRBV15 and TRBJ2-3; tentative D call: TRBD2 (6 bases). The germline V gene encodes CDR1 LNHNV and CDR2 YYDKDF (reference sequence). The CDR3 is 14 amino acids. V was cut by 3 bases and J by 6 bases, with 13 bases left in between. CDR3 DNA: TGTGCCACCAGCAGCCGGGCGGAGGGGGATACGCAGTATTTT. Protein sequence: CATSSRAEGDTQYF.

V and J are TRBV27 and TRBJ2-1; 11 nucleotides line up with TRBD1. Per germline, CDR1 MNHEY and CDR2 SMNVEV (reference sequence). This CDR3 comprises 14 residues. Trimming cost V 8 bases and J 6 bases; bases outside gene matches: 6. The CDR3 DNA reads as TGTGCCAGCCGATGGACAGGGGGCCGCAATGAGCAGTTCTTC. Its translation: CASRWTGGRNEQFF.

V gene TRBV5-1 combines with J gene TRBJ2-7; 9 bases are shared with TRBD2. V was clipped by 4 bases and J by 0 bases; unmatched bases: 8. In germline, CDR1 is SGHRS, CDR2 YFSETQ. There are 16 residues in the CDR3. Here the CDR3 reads CASSRPSGRPSYEQYF. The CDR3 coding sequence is TGCGCCAGCAGCCGCCCGAGCGGGAGGCCCTCCTACGAGCAGTACTTC.

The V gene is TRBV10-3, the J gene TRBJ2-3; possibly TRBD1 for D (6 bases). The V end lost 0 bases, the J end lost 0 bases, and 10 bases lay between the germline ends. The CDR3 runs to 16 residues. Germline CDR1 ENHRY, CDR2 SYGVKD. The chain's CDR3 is CAISESGTLSTDTQYF. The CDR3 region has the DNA TGTGCCATCAGTGAGTCGGGGACACTCAGCACAGATACGCAGTATTTT.

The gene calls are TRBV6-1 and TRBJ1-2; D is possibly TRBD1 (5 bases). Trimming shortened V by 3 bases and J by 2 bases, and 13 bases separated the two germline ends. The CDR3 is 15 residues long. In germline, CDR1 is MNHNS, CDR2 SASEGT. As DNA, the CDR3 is TGTGCCAGCAGTGAGGGGGGGGGACTGAACTATGGCTACACCTTC. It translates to CASSEGGGLNYGYTF.

The CDR3 nucleotides are TGTGCCAGCAGCCCCACCGGGACAGGGCACCAAGAGACCCAGTACTTC. It is translated as CASSPTGTGHQETQYF. V usage is TRBV5-4 and J usage is TRBJ2-5; 9 nucleotides agree with TRBD1. Germline CDR1 is SGHNT and CDR2 is YYREEE (reference sequence). The CDR3 totals 16 residues. V lost 4 bases and J lost 0; bases outside the gene matches: 7. The full variable domain, completed using reference TRBV5-4 and TRBJ2-5, is ETGVTQSPTHLIKTRGQQVTLRCSSQSGHNTVSWYQQALGQGPQFIFQYYREEENGRGNFPPRFSGLQFPNYSSELNVNALELDDSALYLCASSPTGTGHQETQYFGPGTRLLVL.

The CDR3 bases are TGTGCCAGCAGTTCCACCTATGGAGGTCAGCCCCAGCATTTT. Amino acids: CASSSTYGGQPQHF. The chain links TRBV6-5 to TRBJ1-5; D is uncertain. This CDR3 is built from 14 residues. Germline CDR1 reads MNHEY; CDR2 reads SVGAGI. V was clipped by 4 bases and J by 6 bases, with 13 bases between them.

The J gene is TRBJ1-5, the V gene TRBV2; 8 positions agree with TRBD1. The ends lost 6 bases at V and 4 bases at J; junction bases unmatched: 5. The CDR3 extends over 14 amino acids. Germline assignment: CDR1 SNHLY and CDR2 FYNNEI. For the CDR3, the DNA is TGTGCCAGCAGCCGACAGGGGCCGAATCAGCCCCAGCATTTT. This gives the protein CASSRQGPNQPQHF.

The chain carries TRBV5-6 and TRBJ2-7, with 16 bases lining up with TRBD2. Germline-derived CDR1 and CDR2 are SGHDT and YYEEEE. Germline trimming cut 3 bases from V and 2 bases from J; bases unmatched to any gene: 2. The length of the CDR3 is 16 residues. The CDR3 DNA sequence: TGTGCCAGCAGCTGGGGACTAGCGGGAGGGCCCTACGAGCAGTACTTC. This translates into CASSWGLAGGPYEQYF. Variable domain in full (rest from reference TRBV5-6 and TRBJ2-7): DAGVTQSPTHLIKTRGQQVTLRCSPKSGHDTVSWYQQALGQGPQFIFQYYEEEERQRGNFPDRFSGHQFPNYSSELNVNALLLGDSALYLCASSWGLAGGPYEQYFGPGTRLTVT.

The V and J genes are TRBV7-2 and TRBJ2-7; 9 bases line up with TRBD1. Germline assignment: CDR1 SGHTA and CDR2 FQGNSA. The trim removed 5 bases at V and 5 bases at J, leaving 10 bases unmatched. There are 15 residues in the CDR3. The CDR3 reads CASSTSGTGFNEQYF. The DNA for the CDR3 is TGTGCCAGCAGCACCTCCGGGACAGGGTTCAACGAGCAGTACTTC.

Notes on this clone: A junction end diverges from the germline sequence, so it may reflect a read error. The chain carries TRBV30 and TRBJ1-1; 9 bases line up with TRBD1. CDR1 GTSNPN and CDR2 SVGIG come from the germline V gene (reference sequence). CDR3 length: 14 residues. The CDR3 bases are TGTGCCGGGAGGACAGGGGCCATGAACACTGAAGCTTTCTTT. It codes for CAGRTGAMNTEAFF.

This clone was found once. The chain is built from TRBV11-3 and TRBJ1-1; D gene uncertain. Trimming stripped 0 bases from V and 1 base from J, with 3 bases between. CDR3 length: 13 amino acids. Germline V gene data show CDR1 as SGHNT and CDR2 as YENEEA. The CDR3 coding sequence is TGTGCCAGCAGCTTAGACAGGAACACTGAAGCTTTCTTT. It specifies CASSLDRNTEAFF.

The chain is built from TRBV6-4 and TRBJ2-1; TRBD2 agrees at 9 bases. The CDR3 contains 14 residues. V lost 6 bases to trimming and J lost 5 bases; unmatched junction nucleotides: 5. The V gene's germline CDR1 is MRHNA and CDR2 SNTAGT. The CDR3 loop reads CASSTSGWNNEQFF. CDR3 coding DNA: TGTGCCAGCAGCACTAGCGGGTGGAACAATGAGCAGTTCTTC.

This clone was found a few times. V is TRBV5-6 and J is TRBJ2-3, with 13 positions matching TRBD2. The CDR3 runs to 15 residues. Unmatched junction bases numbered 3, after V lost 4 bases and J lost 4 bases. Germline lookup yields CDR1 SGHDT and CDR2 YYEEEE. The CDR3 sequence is CASSIGLAGADTQYF. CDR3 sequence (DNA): TGTGCCAGCAGCATAGGACTAGCGGGAGCAGATACGCAGTATTTT.

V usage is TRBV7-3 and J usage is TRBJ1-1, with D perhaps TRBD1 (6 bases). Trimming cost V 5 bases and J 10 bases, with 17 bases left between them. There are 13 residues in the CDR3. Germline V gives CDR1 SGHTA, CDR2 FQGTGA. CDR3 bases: TGTGCCAGCAGCCCCTCGACAGGAAGAGGAGCTTTCTTT. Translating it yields CASSPSTGRGAFF.

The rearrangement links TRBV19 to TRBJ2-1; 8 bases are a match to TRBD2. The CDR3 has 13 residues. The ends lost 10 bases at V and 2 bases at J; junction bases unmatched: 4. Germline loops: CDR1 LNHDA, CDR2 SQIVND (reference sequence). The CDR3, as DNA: TGTGCCACCCAGCGGGGGCCCTACAATGAGCAGTTCTTC. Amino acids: CATQRGPYNEQFF.

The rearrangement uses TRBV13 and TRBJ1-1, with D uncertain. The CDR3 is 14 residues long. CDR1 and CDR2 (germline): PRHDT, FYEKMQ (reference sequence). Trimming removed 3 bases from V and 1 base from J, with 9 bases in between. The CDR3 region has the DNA TGTGCCAGCAGCTTGGAGGACGGGAACACTGAAGCTTTCTTT. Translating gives CASSLEDGNTEAFF.

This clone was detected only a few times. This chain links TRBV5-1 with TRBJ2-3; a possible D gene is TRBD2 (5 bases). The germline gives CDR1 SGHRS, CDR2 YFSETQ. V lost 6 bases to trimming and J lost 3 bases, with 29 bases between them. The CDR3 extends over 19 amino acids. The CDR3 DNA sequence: TGCGCCAGCACCAAGAATGTTATTGACTACACAAGAAATACAGATACGCAGTATTTT. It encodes CASTKNVIDYTRNTDTQYF.

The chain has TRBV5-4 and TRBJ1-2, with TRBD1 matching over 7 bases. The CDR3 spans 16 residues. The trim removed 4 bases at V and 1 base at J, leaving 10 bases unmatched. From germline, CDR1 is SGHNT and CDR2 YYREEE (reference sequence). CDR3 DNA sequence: TGTGCCAGCAGCACCGGGACAGAAACTTATAACTATGGCTACACCTTC. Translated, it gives CASSTGTETYNYGYTF.